This TCR beta chain was found in a study of blood T cell repertoires in COVID-19. Study context: COVID-19 samples, acute and convalescent, were from the United States, Italy and Spain. Sample material is recorded as cDNA or gDNA derived from T cells, B-cell-depleted T cells, or PBMCs.

Per the original data handling: Counts of nucleated cells, estimated from reference gene primer amplification, were obtained. TCRdb keeps only in-frame clones here, not all; method: immunoSEQ multiplex PCR. V, J and clone size are those of that table, while D and trimming were read from the DNA. Here the sample spans approximately 80,000 clones, approximately 85% being singletons. The germline gives CDR1 LNHDA, CDR2 SQIVND (reference sequence). This CDR3 is built from 14 residues. V shed 5 bases, J shed 0 bases, and the junction held 4 bases outside the gene matches. This sequence joins TRBV19 and TRBJ2-7; 7 bases align to TRBD2. This TCR was sampled from a human donor in a cohort sampled during active COVID-19. Sequenced sample: peripheral blood. The CDR3 protein is CASSGDYASYEQYF. The CDR3 nucleotides are TGTGCCAGTAGTGGGGACTACGCCTCCTACGAGCAGTACTTC.